This T cell receptor (beta chain) was obtained from a study of blood T cell repertoires in COVID-19. Background on the study: PBMCs, B-cell-depleted T cells, or T cells were the source of the cDNA or gDNA that made up the material.

The germline gives CDR1 MNHEY, CDR2 SVGEGT. The V and J ends lost 5 bases and 4 bases, in that order; junction bases with no gene match: 7. The CDR3 is made up of 14 amino acids. The protocol was immunoSEQ multiplex PCR, while the TCRdb copy is restricted to in-frame clones and leaves out a portion. Of 250,000 to 350,000 clones listed, about nine tenths were seen once; the top ten hold about 12%. The origin of this receptor is a woman in her sixties with acute or convalescent COVID-19. The V and J genes are TRBV6-2 or TRBV6-3 and TRBJ2-7; 8 bases are shared with TRBD1. The sequenced material came from peripheral blood. The CDR3 region is CASSRDRTLYEQYF. CDR3 coding DNA: TGTGCCAGCAGTAGGGACAGGACTCTTTACGAGCAGTACTTC.